This T cell receptor beta chain emerged from a study of blood T cell repertoires in COVID-19 (dated by TCRdb to about 2020). Notes on the research overall: Collaborator samples came from the United States, Italy and Spain and covered acute and convalescent phases of COVID-19. Where HLA class I and class II types were available, the types were taken from metadata supplied by the sample provider, not from assay-based typing. The samples were drawn from the first 160 participants of the ongoing ImmuneRACE study and from 1,200 or so subjects provided by 6 global collaborators. Deeply sampled blood TCRbeta repertoires from subjects exposed to, actively infected with, or recovered from COVID-19 were included in the dataset. The material from the prospective study consisted of cDNA or gDNA derived from T cells, B-cell-depleted T cells, or PBMCs. A de-identified subject ID, COVID-19 status, age in years and sex were almost always included in the sample metadata. The repertoires were released in a freely available public database meant as a resource for research on the immune response to SARS-CoV-2.

The immunoSEQ Assay, a bias-controlled multiplex PCR, was used to amplify TCRbeta CDR3 regions from genomic DNA. From the authors' description of their analysis: The number of nucleated cells in each sample was estimated from the amplification of reference gene primers within the assay. To quantify the absolute abundance of each unique TCRbeta CDR3 rearrangement, sequence reads were collapsed and filtered. For each sample, productive Simpson clonality was calculated by taking the square root of Simpson's diversity index across productive rearrangements. TCRdb stores this immuneACCESS table with in-frame sequences only. Part of the clones is absent; in the studies checked, under half of the shortfall reflects unresolved V genes, and no reason is known for the rest. V and J calls and clone size are copied from that table; D and trimming were computed from the DNA. This sample has about 110,000 clones in its table, and approximately 80% of those were observed once. The ten largest make up 0.7% to 0.85% of the sample.

The collaborating institutions used their own protocols to collect whole blood in K2EDTA tubes. For TCRbeta analysis, collaborator samples were shipped as frozen whole blood, as isolated PBMCs, or as DNA extracted from either sample type. In regard to this clone: The antigen it binds to is not known. Base qualities are not provided; no much larger clone lies one nucleotide away.

Sequences PRHDT (CDR1) and FYEKMQ (CDR2) are obtained from the germline V gene (reference sequence). From its cysteine to its phenylalanine, the CDR3 spans 15 amino acids. The sequence is cut down to CDR3 DNA, 45 bases in frame from base 1. Trimming accounts for 0 bases at V and 7 bases at J, while the number of junction bases matched to no gene is 1. What the work shows at the level of the full study, not this receptor alone: The quantity of clinical and demographic metadata differed by source and by participant and was supplied without curation.

The sequence links TRBV13 to TRBJ2-1; 12 bases in between match TRBD2. The sequence derives from a woman between 70 and 85 years old with acute or convalescent COVID-19. The sequenced sample consisted of peripheral blood. CDR3 sequence: CASSLGLAGGNEQFF. The DNA is TGTGCCAGCAGCTTAGGCCTAGCGGGGGGGAATGAGCAGTTCTTC.